This TCR beta chain came from a study of graft-versus-host responses after intestinal transplantation. Study-wide points: Early post-transplant falls in HvG clones accompanied the peak levels of circulating GvH clones. Allografts carried high graft-versus-host to host-versus-graft clonal ratios in patients having graft-donor T cell macrochimerism.

V was pared by 0 bases and J by 6 bases, with 6 bases between. The CDR3 covers 12 residues. Per germline, CDR1 SGHAT and CDR2 FQNNGV. TCRdb keeps only in-frame clones here, not all; method: immunoSEQ multiplex PCR. Among some 100,000 clones listed, 80% to 95% were seen once. Concerning this clone: What it binds is unknown.

The sample consisted of unstimulated CD8+ T cells sorted from spleen or lymph node cells, taken before transplant. The chain combines TRBV11-2 with TRBJ2-7, with D possibly being TRBD2 (5 bases). This clonotype was obtained from a human donor who was the organ donor for an intestinal transplant. The CDR3: CASSLDGSEQYF. DNA of the CDR3: TGTGCCAGCAGCTTAGATGGGAGCGAGCAGTACTTC.